This TCR beta chain was identified in a study of long-term antiretroviral therapy in people with HIV. The libraries were made with immunoSEQ v3.0 at survey level. Sequencing used immunoSEQ multiplex PCR; TCRdb keeps in-frame clones, though not all of them. The sample lists tens of thousands of clones, approximately 86% occurring once. This CDR3 has 14 residues. The germline V and J ends were trimmed by 4 bases and 2 bases, with 12 bases remaining between them. Germline V gives CDR1 SGHKS, CDR2 YYEKEE (reference sequence). Two or more post-ART PBMC samples, plus at least one pre-ART sample, were available for each donor.

The chain is built from TRBV5-5 and TRBJ2-5; no clear D gene. The material sequenced was unsorted PBMCs, taken 0.1 years before starting antiretroviral therapy. This TCR derives from a woman between 45 and 65 years old with HIV. The CDR3 DNA sequence: TGTGCCAGCAGCCGATCGTTCCCTCAAGAGACCCAGTACTTC. As protein: CASSRSFPQETQYF.